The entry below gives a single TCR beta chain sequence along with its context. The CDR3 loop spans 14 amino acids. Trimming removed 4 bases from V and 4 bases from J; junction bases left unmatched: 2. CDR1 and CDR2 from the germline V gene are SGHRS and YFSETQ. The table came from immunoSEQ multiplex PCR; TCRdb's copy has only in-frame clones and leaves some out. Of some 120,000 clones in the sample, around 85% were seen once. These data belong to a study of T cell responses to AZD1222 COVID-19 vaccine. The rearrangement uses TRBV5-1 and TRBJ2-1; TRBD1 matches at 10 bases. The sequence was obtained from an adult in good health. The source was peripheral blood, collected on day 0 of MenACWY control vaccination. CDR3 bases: TGCGCCAGCAGCGAGGGACAGGGGTACAATGAGCAGTTCTTC. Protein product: CASSEGQGYNEQFF. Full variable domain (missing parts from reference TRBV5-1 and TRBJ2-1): KAGVTQTPRYLIKTRGQQVTLSCSPISGHRSVSWYQQTPGQGLQFLFEYFSETQRNKGNFPGRFSGRQFSNSRSEMNVSTLELGDSALYLCASSEGQGYNEQFFGPGTRLTVL.